These 14 T cell receptor beta chains share one sample of origin, sequenced in a study of early T cells in non-severe SARS-CoV-2 infection. TCRdb re-analysed the 5' RACE reads in MiXCR, keeping a single row per CDR3 protein. The table lists some 25,000 distinct CDR3 sequences, about 5.5% of them singletons, with approximately 2.5% in the top ten. Sample: whole blood. All receptors come from an adult who was a healthcare worker with PCR-confirmed SARS-CoV-2 infection or an uninfected control (not recorded which).

The sample holds many counts of this clonotype. This chain uses TRBV6-6 with TRBJ1-5; TRBD1 matches 8 bases. V lost 0 bases to trimming and J lost 4 bases; unmatched junction nucleotides: 14. The CDR3 runs to 19 residues. Per the germline V gene, CDR1 is MNHNY and CDR2 is SVGAGI (reference sequence). CDR3 DNA: TGTGCCAGCAGTTACTCCCTTTCGCAGGGGGCCGAGGCGAATCAGCCCCAGCATTTT. Its translation is CASSYSLSQGAEANQPQHF.

This clonotype counts as medium-sized. The chain recombines TRBV10-3 with TRBJ2-2; a weak D match, TRBD1 (5 bases). The CDR3 totals 14 residues. Germline assignment: CDR1 ENHRY and CDR2 SYGVKD. V was cut by 6 bases and J by 0 bases, with 8 bases left in between. The CDR3 protein is CAIRAGPNTGELFF. The CDR3 nucleotides are TGTGCCATCAGAGCAGGGCCGAACACCGGGGAGCTGTTTTTT.

This clonotype was seen repeatedly, ten times or more. CDR3 loop: CASSQKTRLETQYF. DNA of the CDR3: TGTGCCAGCAGCCAGAAGACACGGTTAGAGACCCAGTACTTC. The chain joins TRBV14 to TRBJ2-5; D not resolved. The CDR3 consists of 14 residues. Germline CDR1 SGHDN, CDR2 FVKESK. V was shortened by 3 bases and J by 4 bases, with 12 bases between the two germline ends. Based on the CDR3 plus reference TRBV14 and TRBJ2-5, the full variable domain is EAGVTQFPSHSVIEKGQTVTLRCDPISGHDNLYWYRRVMGKEIKFLLHFVKESKQDESGMPNNRFLAERTGGTYSTLKVQPAELEDSGVYFCASSQKTRLETQYFGPGTRLLVL.

There are many counts of this clonotype. CDR3 in amino acids: CASSLVPYRVGGTDTQYF. CDR3 in DNA: TGTGCCAGCAGTTTGGTCCCCTACAGGGTGGGCGGCACAGATACGCAGTATTTT. The chain combines TRBV27 with TRBJ2-3; possibly TRBD1 for D (6 bases). The ends were cut back, 3 bases at V and 1 base at J, with 20 bases in the middle. The CDR3 totals 18 residues. Germline V gives CDR1 MNHEY, CDR2 SMNVEV (reference sequence).

Concerning this clonotype: This could be a read error, since a much larger clone is one nucleotide away. V is TRBV5-6 and J is TRBJ2-1; D gene ambiguous. The CDR3 has 15 amino acids. Looked up from germline, CDR1 is SGHDT and CDR2 is YYEEEE. The CDR3 region is CVSSRTGKGYNEQFF. CDR3 coding DNA: TGTGTCAGCTCGAGGACCGGAAAAGGTTACAATGAGCAGTTCTTC.

This clonotype was seen many times. The chain recombines TRBV24-1 with TRBJ2-3; 7 bases match TRBD1. The CDR3 is made up of 15 amino acids. Germline lookup yields CDR1 KGHDR and CDR2 SFDVKD. The V gene end was trimmed by 4 bases and the J gene end by 2 bases; junction bases not matched to a gene: 5. Written as DNA, the CDR3 is TGTGCCACCAGTGAACCGGGACAGACCACAGATACGCAGTATTTT. This gives the protein CATSEPGQTTDTQYF.

This clonotype was seen at least ten times. The genes are TRBV11-2 and TRBJ1-5; D call uncertain. Germline CDR1 reads SGHAT; CDR2 reads FQNNGV. The length of the CDR3 is 13 residues. V gave up 5 bases and J gave up 1 base, with 6 bases separating them. Here the CDR3 DNA reads TGTGCCAGCAGCACGCGCAGCAATCAGCCCCAGCATTTT. It codes for CASSTRSNQPQHF.

This clonotype has a count of ten or more. The chain joins TRBV18 to TRBJ2-1; 12 nucleotides agree with TRBD2. Trimming removed 5 bases from V and 7 bases from J; junction bases left unmatched: 9. CDR1 is KGHSH and CDR2 is LQKENI in the germline V gene. The CDR3 length is 16 residues. The CDR3 DNA follows: TGTGCCAGCTCAGCCTTACTAGCGGGGGGAGTTAATGAGCAGTTCTTC. Amino acids: CASSALLAGGVNEQFF. The full variable domain, completed using reference TRBV18 and TRBJ2-1, is NAGVMQNPRHLVRRRGQEARLRCSPMKGHSHVYWYRQLPEEGLKFMVYLQKENIIDESGMPKERFSAEFPKEGPSILRIQQVVRGDSAAYFCASSALLAGGVNEQFFGPGTRLTVL.

This clonotype showed up many times. This chain links TRBV20-1 with TRBJ2-3; D tentatively fits TRBD1 or TRBD2 (5 bases each). There are 16 residues in the CDR3. Germline CDR1 DFQATT, CDR2 SNEGSKA (reference sequence). Trimming took off 0 bases at V and 6 bases at J, with 19 bases between the two ends. The CDR3 loop reads CSARDPGTPVWDTQYF. The DNA of the CDR3 is TGCAGTGCTAGAGATCCTGGGACCCCAGTGTGGGATACGCAGTATTTT.

This clonotype was detected many times. Its ends do not fully match the called genes, so a read error is possible. The chain is built from TRBV11-1 and TRBJ2-7, with D possibly TRBD2 on 5 matching bases. Germline assignment: CDR1 SGHAT and CDR2 FQDESV (reference sequence). The CDR3 is 14 residues long. The DNA of the CDR3 is TGTGCCAGCAGCCCGGACTTACAAACCTACGAACAGTACTTC. Translated: CASSPDLQTYEQYF.

The rearrangement uses TRBV28 and TRBJ1-4, with 8 bases lining up with TRBD1. With 6 bases clipped from V and 8 bases from J, the junction kept 11 bases outside the gene matches. The CDR3 contains 15 residues. CDR1 MDHEN and CDR2 SYDVKM come from the germline V gene. DNA of the CDR3: TGTGCCAGCAGCCCCCCCCCGGGACAGGACGAAAAACTGTTTTTT. Translation gives CASSPPPGQDEKLFF.

The table lists this clonotype with many counts. The J gene is TRBJ2-7, the V gene TRBV18; tentative D call: TRBD2 (7 bases). The germline V gene encodes CDR1 KGHSH and CDR2 LQKENI. With 3 bases removed from V and 5 bases from J, the gap between germline ends came to 23 bases. This CDR3 is 17 amino acids long. In nucleotides, the CDR3 is TGTGCCAGCTCACCTCCAAGGGGAGGGGGTCAACTTGACGAGCAGTACTTC. Translation gives CASSPPRGGGQLDEQYF.

This clonotype has at least ten counts. The gene calls are TRBV3-1 and TRBJ1-1; D might be TRBD1 (5 bases). The germline V and J ends were trimmed by 7 bases and 0 bases, with 12 bases remaining between them. The germline V gene encodes CDR1 LGHDT and CDR2 YNNKEL (reference sequence). The CDR3 extends over 14 amino acids. The CDR3: CASNGGLMNTEAFF. In DNA form, the CDR3 reads TGTGCCAGCAACGGGGGTCTCATGAACACTGAAGCTTTCTTT.

The sample holds many counts of this clonotype. The rearrangement links TRBV11-1 to TRBJ1-1; the D is unclear. The germline V gene has CDR1 SGHAT and CDR2 FQDESV (reference sequence). Between the trimmed V and J ends, which lost 3 bases and 5 bases, there was a span of 7 bases. The CDR3 spans 12 residues. The CDR3 DNA reads TGTGCCAGCAGCTTGGAGAGAACTGAAGCTTTCTTT. As protein: CASSLERTEAFF. The whole variable domain, remainder taken from reference TRBV11-1 and TRBJ1-1, is EAEVAQSPRYKITEKSQAVAFWCDPISGHATLYWYRQILGQGPELLVQFQDESVVDDSQLPKDRFSAERLKGVDSTLKIQPAELGDSAMYLCASSLERTEAFFGQGTRLTVV.